This T cell receptor (beta chain) is drawn from a study of cytomegalovirus exposure and HLA in healthy donors. Study details: From HLA-typed donors, an early data release held some 80 million unique TCRs. Whole-study findings and limits: In a later analysis, several top co-occurrence clusters appeared linked to parvovirus B19, influenza, CMV and Epstein-Barr virus.

Donors sampled were nominally healthy, though unrecorded immune exposures were likely. Trimming removed 3 bases at V and 6 bases at J, with 15 bases between. The germline V gene encodes CDR1 SGHTA and CDR2 FQGNSA. This CDR3 region has 14 residues. A multiplex PCR was run with 60 Vbeta primers and 13 Jbeta primers. The method was immunoSEQ multiplex PCR; TCRdb's version includes in-frame clones alone and lacks a portion of them. The sample yields 55,000 to 75,000 clones, over 60% seen once. A word on this clone: What it recognizes is unknown.

The sequencing input was PBMCs. This receptor was taken from a man younger than 45 in good health and CMV-seropositive. The V gene is TRBV7-2, the J gene TRBJ2-7, with D perhaps matching TRBD1 (5 bases). The chain's CDR3 is CASSFQGRAREQYF. The CDR3 nucleotides read TGTGCCAGCAGCTTCCAGGGCAGGGCTCGCGAGCAGTACTTC.